This record covers a single T cell receptor (beta chain). Its antigen is still unknown. There are no base qualities to consult, and no much larger clone falls within one base. Spanning cysteine to phenylalanine, the CDR3 consists of 13 amino acids. CDR3 DNA is the only sequence kept; it has 39 bases, read in frame from the first base. Per the germline V gene, SGHTA is the CDR1 and FQGNSA is the CDR2. At the junction V is shortened by 3 bases and J by 7 bases, with 10 bases in between. The entry originates in a study of cytomegalovirus exposure and HLA in healthy donors (dated by TCRdb to between 2016 and 2019). At the level of the whole study: An earlier analysis of a few hundred of the donors reported under 300 Gb of sequence data and around 100 million unique TCR beta sequences obtained from some 200 million T cells. Around 300 gigabases of sequencing data and approximately 85 million unique TCR sequences were included in an early release covering several hundred HLA-typed donors. The genetic ancestry cluster associated with self-reported Caucasian donors included 81% of the 300 to 400 genotyped donors. The study aimed to test whether cataloging public T cell receptors could reveal signatures of past pathogen exposure. The study profiled the T cell repertoires of some 610 subjects by immunosequencing and related them to cytomegalovirus serostatus. In addition to the first cohort of roughly 700 subjects, a separate validation cohort of 120 different subjects was used. To predict cytomegalovirus infection status, the study combined high-throughput TCR immunosequencing, statistical association of individual TCRs with disease status, and machine learning. To study patterns of TCR occurrence, a later analysis re-analyzed previously published TCR beta repertoires from 700 or so donors and added high-resolution HLA genotyping. Rather than drawing on any new phenotypic data, the later analysis identified candidate immune exposures from TCR beta sequences and the way those sequences occurred across donors. An earlier analysis of around 540 of the donors applied high-throughput TCR beta sequencing to assess whether each TCR beta V gene segment acted as functional or pseudogenic. Donor age, sex, ethnicity and CMV serostatus were collected together with the repertoire data. A later genetic analysis used genome-wide SNP genotypes for about 55% of the 666 donors, treating that subset as a discovery cohort. All discovery cohort repertoires had been generated on a single sequencing platform. Both class I and class II loci were covered by HLA typing, at four-digit resolution. The number of typed donors differed by locus: roughly 629-630 for A, B, C, DRB1 and DQB1; 500 to 550 for DQA1; around 610 for DPA1; and 400 to 480 for DPB1. Several DR-DQ haplotypes were handled as single units for association and clustering, since linkage in the cohort was strong. Among roughly 400 genotyped donors of the cohort, an average of roughly 240,000 unique TCR beta nucleotide sequences were sequenced per donor, around 18% of them non-productive.

To prepare the library, the immunoSEQ multiplex PCR assay was applied. A mixture of 60 forward primers for TCR Vbeta segments and 13 reverse primers for TCR Jbeta segments was used in the multiplex PCR. The CDR3 region of rearranged TCR beta genes was amplified from genomic DNA with a multiplex PCR assay. The Illumina HiSeq System was used to sequence the amplified TCR beta libraries as 87-base-pair reads. The published analysis was carried out like this. A later analysis tallied 80 million to 95 million unique TCR beta chains across the 650 to 750 repertoires, and around 9.9 million of those chains were shared by two or more donors. To remove PCR and sequencing errors, raw reads were error-corrected and collapsed into unique sequences using a nearest-neighbor algorithm that merged closely related sequences. V, D and J gene segments were assigned by aligning CDR3 sequences to IMGT reference sequences. Each retained sequence needed at least a six-nucleotide match to both a V gene segment and a J gene segment. A rearrangement counted as productive if the CDR3 had no stop codons and remained in frame with V and J, and every other rearrangement counted as non-productive. Following IMGT convention, CDR3 was defined as the stretch from the second conserved V-encoded cysteine to the conserved J-encoded phenylalanine. Sequences without an unambiguous match to a single V gene segment were excluded from the earlier analysis of a few hundred of the donors. In an earlier analysis of around 600 of the donors, V segments were called functional above 56.7% productive rearrangements and were called segregating when the between-donor standard deviation exceeded 5%. A statistical classification framework was built for diagnosing cytomegalovirus status from the catalog of TCR beta chain sequences. A later analysis assigned V and J genes by comparing TCR nucleotide sequences with IMGT/GENE-DB human TR gene sequences. In a later analysis, CDR3 sequences and most-parsimonious VDJ recombination scenarios were assigned using the TCRdist pipeline. In a later analysis, each TCR beta chain was defined by its CDR3 amino acid sequence together with its V-gene family, and reads without a unique V-gene family were excluded. A later analysis removed 550 to 650 highly shared, low-generation-probability nucleotide sequences to deal with suspected cross-contamination and a sequencing artifact. In a later analysis, a clonal expansion index was calculated for each public chain from normalized within-repertoire ranks of inferred template counts. A later analysis computed generation probabilities with a VDJ recombination model fitted to out-of-frame rearrangements, and checked the results against IGoR. A later analysis scored TCR-TCR, TCR-HLA and TCR-CMV co-occurrence with hypergeometric tests, applying a repertoire-size bias correction to TCR pairs. In a later analysis, false discovery rates were estimated by permuting HLA or CMV assignments 20 times. A later analysis grouped co-occurring TCRs with DBSCAN, adding TCRdist sequence similarity when clustering within HLA-allele-positive subsets. For co-occurrence clustering, repertoires with fewer than 30,000 or more than 120,000 public chains were excluded, along with about five repertoires with anomalous nucleotide sharing. TCRdb's version of the immuneACCESS table is confined to in-frame rearrangements and falls short of the full clone set. An unresolved V gene accounts for under half of the shortfall where checked; the remainder is of unknown origin. For V, J and clone size, that table is used; D and trimming come from the DNA. In all, the sample holds roughly 130,000 clones, and around 77% of those were seen once. Approximately 0.97% of the sample is taken by the ten largest.

The cohort consisted of approximately 690 healthy bone marrow donors. At the time of sampling, all cohort members were nominally healthy, though unrecorded immune exposures were likely present. The donor tested CMV seronegative, placing the donor among the 350 or so seronegative members of the cohort. Each donor provided a peripheral blood sample, and peripheral blood mononuclear cells were used for TCR beta sequencing. The Qiagen DNeasy Blood Extraction Kit was used to extract genomic DNA from the blood cell samples. Overall study outcomes, separate from this receptor: Because HLA typing was unavailable for some donors at each locus, only the typed subset was used in association tests. Three of the identified cytomegalovirus-associated TCR beta chains were confirmed in vitro to be specific for cytomegalovirus antigens. In this cohort, only TCR beta chains were sequenced, and detectable features were limited by the absence of alpha or paired-chain data. The classifier was reported to diagnose cytomegalovirus status with high specificity and sensitivity in both the original cohort and the validation cohort. According to a later analysis, parvovirus B19, influenza, CMV and Epstein-Barr virus appeared linked to several top co-occurrence clusters. The study gave a list of 150 to 200 TCR beta chains associated with cytomegalovirus. Specific HLA alleles were associated with roughly 16,000 TCR beta sequences at a false discovery rate of 0.05 in a later analysis. Because counts were too low, roughly 17 rarely observed V segments, including chromosome 9 orphons, were left out of the earlier analysis of several hundred of the donors. Correlated functional status among segregating V segments might reflect linkage disequilibrium, but an unknown experimental factor could not be ruled out. A later analysis found that TCR association rates varied across HLA loci, with DRB1 alleles showing the most associated TCRs and HLA-C alleles the fewest. According to a later analysis, most CMV-associated TCR beta chains appeared to be HLA-restricted, and the HLA associations seemed to be driven largely by CMV exposure. Sequencing depth was assumed to be roughly uniform across donors in the presence/absence analyses, though that assumption may not hold. A group of highly shared sequence variants was considered likely to be a technical artifact of the sequencing pipeline. Most TCR sequences were seen in very few donors, while some public TCRs were found in many individuals. According to a later genetic analysis, donors in an Asian-associated ancestry cluster had fewer N-insertions in productive TCRs than the roughly 700-donor mean. The 87-base-pair reads could not distinguish some IMGT-functional V segments, including TRBV6-2 and TRBV6-3, so those segments were excluded. The only immune exposure information available for the cohort was CMV serostatus. In an earlier analysis of 500 to 650 of the donors, most TCR beta V segments appeared in productive rearrangements about 90% or about 30% of the time, broadly matching IMGT annotations. Compared with equally common non-associated chains, HLA-associated TCR beta chains in a later analysis were more clonally expanded and had lower generation probabilities. Strong co-occurrence of HLA alleles, especially DR and DQ, made assigning TCR associations to individual alleles difficult. A further reported finding was that TCR beta sequences accurately predicted the HLA-A and HLA-B alleles for most subjects in the first cohort. A later genetic analysis associated a missense DCLRE1C variant with V-gene and J-gene trimming of TCR beta chains, and an independent cohort replicated the association. According to the authors, the approach could potentially be generalized to other disease states and immunological phenotypes.

This chain joins TRBV7-2 to TRBJ1-5, with TRBD1 as a weak D call on 5 bases. Input material: PBMCs. The receptor comes from a man younger than 35 in good health and CMV-seronegative. The nucleotide sequence reads as follows: TGTGCCAGCAGCTTCGGGGGGGAACAGCCCCAGCATTTT. Translation gives CASSFGGEQPQHF.